The 2 T cell receptor beta chains in this list originate from one sample, sequenced in a study of OX40 agonist ivuxolimab in advanced cancers. TCRdb's copy holds only in-frame clones and misses some; the assay was immunoSEQ multiplex PCR. The sample lists more than 80,000 clones, about 87% occurring once. The material sequenced was CD4+ or CD8+ T cells sorted from blood, taken in a trial of the OX40 agonist ivuxolimab. The receptor source for this set is an adult with an advanced solid tumor such as melanoma, head and neck, liver or kidney cancer.

This clone has only one observation. The chain links TRBV28 to TRBJ1-6; D unresolved. This CDR3 is built from 17 residues. Germline V lookup: CDR1 MDHEN, CDR2 SYDVKM. The V and J ends lost 3 bases and 0 bases respectively, with 12 bases between them. The CDR3 reads CASSLEGMSSYNSPLHF. The CDR3 DNA follows: TGTGCCAGCAGTTTGGAGGGTATGAGCTCCTATAATTCACCCCTCCACTTT.

The chain combines TRBV7-9 with TRBJ1-3; D ambiguous. Germline V gene lookup returns CDR1 SEHNR and CDR2 FQNEAQ (reference sequence). Trimming pared 2 bases from V and 0 bases from J, leaving 11 bases between. The CDR3 has 16 amino acids. The CDR3 DNA is TGTGCCAGCAGCTTAAACCCCGGGCCCTCTGGAAACACCATATATTTT. This gives the protein CASSLNPGPSGNTIYF.